This T cell receptor (beta chain) was captured in a study of cytomegalovirus exposure and HLA in healthy donors. TCRdb's table, derived via immunoSEQ multiplex PCR, lists solely in-frame clones and lacks some. In the table there are around 86,000 clones, approximately 94% of which are singletons. This clone was detected once. Its antigen is unidentified. General study results and limits: In vitro work confirmed that a few CMV-associated chains recognize CMV antigens.

This TCR was sampled from a woman in her 30s in good health and CMV-seropositive. Sequenced material: PBMCs.

CDR3 DNA: TGTGCCAGCAGCGTAGATGACGGACACCCCGATCAGCCCCAGCATTTT. This sequence encodes CASSVDDGHPDQPQHF. The J gene is TRBJ1-5, the V gene TRBV9, with a tentative D call TRBD1 (5 bases). CDR3 size: 16 residues. The V gene lost 0 bases and the J gene lost 5 bases, with 15 bases spanning the gap. CDR1 and CDR2 (germline): SGDLS, YYNGEE.